What follows is one T cell receptor (beta chain) and its context. Sequencing was performed with immunoSEQ multiplex PCR; in TCRdb, only in-frame clones are kept and a portion is missing. The sample has about 52,000 clones; 70% to 85% are singletons. These data originate in a study of blood T cell repertoires in COVID-19. The overall study: Samples taken during acute and convalescent COVID-19 were collected in the United States, Italy and Spain. The cDNA or gDNA used as material had been derived from T cells, B-cell-depleted T cells, or PBMCs.

V shed 6 bases, J shed 6 bases, and the junction held 11 bases outside the gene matches. CDR3 length: 15 residues. Germline CDR1 is MDHEN and CDR2 is SYDVKM. Followed longitudinally, the Seattle patients had been enrolled during active infection. Sequenced: peripheral blood. This chain connects TRBV28 to TRBJ1-2; TRBD1 matches at 9 bases. This clonotype originated in a man older than 75 with COVID-19, enrolled during active disease. The CDR3 region is CASSARDRVSNGYTF. The CDR3 DNA reads TGTGCCAGCAGCGCCCGGGACAGGGTATCCAATGGCTACACCTTC.